Described below is a single TCR beta chain sequence and its context. Its antigen is unidentified. Without the conserved terminal phenylalanine or tryptophan, this CDR3 likely stems from a read error. The entry originates in a study of tumor-infiltrating lymphocytes in primary liver carcinoma. Study findings and constraints: The top-250-clone fraction was significantly higher in tumors than in blood (p = 0.039).

V was shortened by 8 bases and J by 2 bases, with 20 bases between the two germline ends. The CDR3 has 16 residues. Germline-derived CDR1 and CDR2 are MNHNS and SASEGT. Both blood RNA, taken from unsorted whole blood, and germline DNA were extracted. Starting material of roughly 0.45 ug total RNA yielded TCR beta cDNA via a constant-region primer. Library construction for TCR beta comprised three nested multiplex PCR rounds performed with slightly modified ARM-PCR. A C-beta reverse primer and TRBV1-TRBV30 forward primers served in each of the first two PCR rounds, at around 10 cycles apiece. From the multiplex PCR reads, TCRdb called clonotypes with MiXCR, one entry per CDR3 protein. The repertoire holds over 250,000 distinct CDR3 sequences, with 45% to 70% as singletons.

Sequencing was done on a sample of peripheral blood. The clonotype comes from a woman aged 30 to 39 with primary liver carcinoma and hepatitis B virus infection. The chain uses TRBV6-1 and TRBJ2-3, with D possibly called TRBD1 or TRBD2 (5 bases each). The DNA of the CDR3 is TGTGCCAGCTGCTGGGGAGCTGCAGGGTCCACAGATACGCAGTATTCT. Translation: CASCWGAAGSTDTQYS.